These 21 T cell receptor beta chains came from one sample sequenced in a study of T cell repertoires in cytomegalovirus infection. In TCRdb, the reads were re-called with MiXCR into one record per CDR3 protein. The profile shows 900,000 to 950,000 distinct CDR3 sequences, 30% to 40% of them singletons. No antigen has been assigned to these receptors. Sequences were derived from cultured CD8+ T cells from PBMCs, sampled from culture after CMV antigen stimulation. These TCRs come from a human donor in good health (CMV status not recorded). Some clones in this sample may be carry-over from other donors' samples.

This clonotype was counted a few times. The CDR3 region has the DNA TGTGCCAGCAGTTATGGGCCGAGGACCGGTGACACTGAAGCTTTCTTT. This gives the protein CASSYGPRTGDTEAFF. This chain uses TRBV6-5 with TRBJ1-1; D unclear. Between the trimmed V and J ends, which lost 3 bases and 3 bases, there was a span of 17 bases. This CDR3 spans 16 amino acids. In germline, CDR1 is MNHEY, CDR2 SVGAGI.

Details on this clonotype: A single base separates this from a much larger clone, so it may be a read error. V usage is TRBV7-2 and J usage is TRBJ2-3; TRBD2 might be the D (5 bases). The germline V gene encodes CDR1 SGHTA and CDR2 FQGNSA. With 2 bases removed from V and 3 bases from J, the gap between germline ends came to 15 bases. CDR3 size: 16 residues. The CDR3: CASSLPGGWLTDTQYF. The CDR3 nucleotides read TGTGCCAGCAGCTTACCCGGCGGGTGGTTGACAGATACGCAGTATTTT.

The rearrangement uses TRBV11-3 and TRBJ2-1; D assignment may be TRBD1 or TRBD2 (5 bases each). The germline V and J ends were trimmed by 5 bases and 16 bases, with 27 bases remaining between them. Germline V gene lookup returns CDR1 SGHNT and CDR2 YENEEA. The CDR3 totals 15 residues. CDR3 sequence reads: CASSRELQDPYSQFF. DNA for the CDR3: TGTGCCAGCAGCAGGGAGTTACAGGACCCATACTCCCAATTCTTC.

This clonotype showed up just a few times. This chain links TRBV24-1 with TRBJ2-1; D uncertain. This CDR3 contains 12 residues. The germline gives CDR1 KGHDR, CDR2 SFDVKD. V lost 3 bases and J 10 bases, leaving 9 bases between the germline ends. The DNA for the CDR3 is TGTGCCACCAGTGATCTAGGTAGAGAGCAGTTCTTC. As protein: CATSDLGREQFF.

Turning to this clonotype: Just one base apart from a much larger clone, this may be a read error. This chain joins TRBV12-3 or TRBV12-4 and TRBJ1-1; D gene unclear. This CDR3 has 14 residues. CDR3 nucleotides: TGTGCCGGCAGTTTAACGGACGGTAACACTGAAGCTTTCTTT. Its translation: CAGSLTDGNTEAFF.

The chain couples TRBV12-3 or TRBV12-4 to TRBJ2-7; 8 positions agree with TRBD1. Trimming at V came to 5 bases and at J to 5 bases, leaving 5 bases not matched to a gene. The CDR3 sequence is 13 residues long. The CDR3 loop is CASSPTGANEQYF. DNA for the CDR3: TGTGCCAGCAGTCCGACAGGGGCCAACGAGCAGTACTTC.

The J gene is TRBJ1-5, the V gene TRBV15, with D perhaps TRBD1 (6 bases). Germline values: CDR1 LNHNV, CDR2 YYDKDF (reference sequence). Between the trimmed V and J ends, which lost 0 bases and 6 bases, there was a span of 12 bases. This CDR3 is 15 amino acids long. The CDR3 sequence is CATSRDGGLGQPQHF. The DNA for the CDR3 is TGTGCCACCAGCAGAGATGGGGGGCTTGGTCAGCCCCAGCATTTT.

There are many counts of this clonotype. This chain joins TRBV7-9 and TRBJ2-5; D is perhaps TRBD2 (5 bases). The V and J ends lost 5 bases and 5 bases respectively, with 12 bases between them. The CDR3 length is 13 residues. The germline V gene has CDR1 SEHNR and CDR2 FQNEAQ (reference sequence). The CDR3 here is CASSPNTGETQYF. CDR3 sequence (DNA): TGTGCCAGCAGCCCAAACACGGGGGAGACCCAGTACTTC.

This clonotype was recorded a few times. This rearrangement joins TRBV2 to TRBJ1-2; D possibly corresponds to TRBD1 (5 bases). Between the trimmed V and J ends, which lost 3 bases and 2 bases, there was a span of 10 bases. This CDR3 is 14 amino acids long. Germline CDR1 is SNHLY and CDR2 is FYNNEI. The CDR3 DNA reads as TGTGCCAGCAGTGATCTCAGGGAGAACTATGGCTACACCTTC. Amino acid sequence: CASSDLRENYGYTF.

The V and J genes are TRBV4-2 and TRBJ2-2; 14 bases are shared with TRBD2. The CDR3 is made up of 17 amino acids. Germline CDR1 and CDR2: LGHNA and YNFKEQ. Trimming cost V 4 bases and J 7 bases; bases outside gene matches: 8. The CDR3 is CASSPMGLAGADGELFF. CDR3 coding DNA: TGTGCCAGCAGCCCCATGGGACTAGCGGGGGCGGACGGGGAGCTGTTTTTT.

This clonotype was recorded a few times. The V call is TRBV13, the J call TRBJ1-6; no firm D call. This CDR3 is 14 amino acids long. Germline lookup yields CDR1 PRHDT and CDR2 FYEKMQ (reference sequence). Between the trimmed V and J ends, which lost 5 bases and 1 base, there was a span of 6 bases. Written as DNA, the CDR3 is TGTGCCAGCAGCGCTGAGTCCTATAATTCACCCCTCCACTTT. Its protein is CASSAESYNSPLHF.

The DNA of the CDR3 is TGTGCCAGCAGCACGGGACAGATCCTCGAGCAGTACTTC. Protein sequence: CASSTGQILEQYF. The V and J genes are TRBV6-5 and TRBJ2-7; TRBD1 matches at 7 bases. The CDR3 runs 13 residues. CDR1 is MNHEY and CDR2 is SVGAGI in the germline V gene. Trimming took 6 bases from V and 6 from J; bases not matched to a gene: 8.

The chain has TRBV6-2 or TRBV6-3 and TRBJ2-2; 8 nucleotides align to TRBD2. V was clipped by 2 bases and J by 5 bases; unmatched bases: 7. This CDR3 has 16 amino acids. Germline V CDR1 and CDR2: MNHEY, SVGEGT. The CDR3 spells CASSYPTSGGTGELFF. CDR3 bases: TGTGCCAGCAGTTACCCAACTAGCGGAGGTACCGGGGAGCTGTTTTTT.

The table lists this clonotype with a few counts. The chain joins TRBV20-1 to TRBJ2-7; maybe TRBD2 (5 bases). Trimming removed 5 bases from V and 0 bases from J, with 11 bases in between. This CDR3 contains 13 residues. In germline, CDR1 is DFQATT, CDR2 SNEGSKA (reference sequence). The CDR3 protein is CSADTGSSYEQYF. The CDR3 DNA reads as TGCAGTGCTGACACGGGAAGCTCCTACGAGCAGTACTTC.

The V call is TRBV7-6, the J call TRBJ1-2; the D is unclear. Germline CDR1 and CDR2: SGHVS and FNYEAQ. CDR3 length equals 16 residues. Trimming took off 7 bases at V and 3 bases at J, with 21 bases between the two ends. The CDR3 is CASTFESLPGHYGYTF. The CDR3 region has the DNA TGTGCCAGCACCTTTGAGTCACTCCCGGGTCACTATGGCTACACCTTC.

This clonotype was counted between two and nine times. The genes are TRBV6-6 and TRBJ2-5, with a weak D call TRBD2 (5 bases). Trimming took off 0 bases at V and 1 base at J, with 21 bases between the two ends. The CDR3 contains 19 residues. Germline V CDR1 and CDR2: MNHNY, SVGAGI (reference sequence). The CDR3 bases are TGTGCCAGCAGTTACTCGAGGTGGTCTATCGTGCGGGTCCAAGAGACCCAGTACTTC. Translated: CASSYSRWSIVRVQETQYF.

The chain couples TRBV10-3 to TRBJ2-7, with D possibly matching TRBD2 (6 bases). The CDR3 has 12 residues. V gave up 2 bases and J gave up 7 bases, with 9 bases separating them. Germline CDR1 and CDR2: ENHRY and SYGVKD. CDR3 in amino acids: CAISEEGTEQYF. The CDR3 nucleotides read TGTGCCATCAGTGAGGAAGGGACTGAGCAGTACTTC.

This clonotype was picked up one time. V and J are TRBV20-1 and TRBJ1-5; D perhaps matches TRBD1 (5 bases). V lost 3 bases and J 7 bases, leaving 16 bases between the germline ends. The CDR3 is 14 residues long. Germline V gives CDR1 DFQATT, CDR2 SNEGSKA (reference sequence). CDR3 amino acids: CSARDRGSVQPQHF. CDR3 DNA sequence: TGCAGTGCTAGGGACCGGGGGAGTGTACAGCCCCAGCATTTT.

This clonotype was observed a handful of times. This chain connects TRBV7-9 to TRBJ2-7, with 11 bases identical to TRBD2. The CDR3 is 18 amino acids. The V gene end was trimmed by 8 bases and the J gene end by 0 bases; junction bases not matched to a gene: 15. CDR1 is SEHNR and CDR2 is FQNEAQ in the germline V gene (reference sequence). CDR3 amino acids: CASGDRASGGPSSYEQYF. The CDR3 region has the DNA TGTGCCAGCGGCGACCGGGCTAGCGGGGGGCCCAGCTCCTACGAGCAGTACTTC.

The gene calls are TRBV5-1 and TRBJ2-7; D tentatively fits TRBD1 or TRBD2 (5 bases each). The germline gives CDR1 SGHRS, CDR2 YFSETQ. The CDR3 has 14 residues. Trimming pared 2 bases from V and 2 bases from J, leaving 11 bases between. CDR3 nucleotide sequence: TGCGCCAGCAGCTTCCGACTGGGACCCTACGAGCAGTACTTC. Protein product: CASSFRLGPYEQYF.

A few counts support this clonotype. This CDR3 is CASSYVYNQPQHF. CDR3 in DNA: TGTGCCAGCAGTTATGTGTACAATCAGCCCCAGCATTTT. The chain couples TRBV6-2 or TRBV6-3 to TRBJ1-5; D is undetermined. Germline CDR1 is MNHEY and CDR2 is SVGEGT. The length of the CDR3 is 13 residues. Deletions cut 3 bases from V and 3 bases from J, with 6 bases between.